Listed here are 6 T cell receptor beta chains from one sample, sequenced in a study of post-analysis software for immune sequencing data (dated by TCRdb to about 2015). Broader findings and caveats from the paper: Significantly higher frequencies in patients than in controls were found for several TRBV segments, including TRBV5-6, TRBV5-1 and TRBV20-1.

Libraries were built with PCR. The instrument was an Illumina HiSeq 2500. To reduce PCR and sequencing biases, unique molecular identifiers were built into the TCR beta cDNA libraries. The raw public data were reprocessed by TCRdb itself: fastp quality trimming at Q25, MiXCR clonotype calling, in-frame beta chains only. Under each unique CDR3 protein, matching rows form one entry showing the most common genes and DNA. The sample profile shows roughly 800,000 distinct CDR3 sequences; roughly 27% of them were found once. Clones ranked in the top ten supply approximately 0.55% of the sample. Their target antigens are unknown. Sequences were obtained from blood. These receptors came from a girl aged 10-17 years with multiple sclerosis.

This clonotype has ten or more counts. The gene calls are TRBV20-1 and TRBJ2-3; 9 bases align to TRBD2. The CDR3 runs to 15 residues. Germline V CDR1 and CDR2: DFQATT, SNEGSKA (reference sequence). V was pared by 5 bases and J by 2 bases, with 8 bases of the junction left unmatched. The CDR3 protein is CSAETGTSLTDTQYF. As DNA, the CDR3 is TGCAGTGCTGAGACCGGGACTAGCCTCACAGATACGCAGTATTTT.

The CDR3 loop reads CSATTGQINQPQHF. The CDR3 nucleotides read TGCAGTGCTACTACGGGACAAATTAATCAGCCCCAGCATTTT. The chain is built from TRBV20-1 and TRBJ1-5, with TRBD1 as a possible D gene (6 bases). Germline V gene data show CDR1 as DFQATT and CDR2 as SNEGSKA (reference sequence). With 4 bases removed from V and 4 bases from J, the gap between germline ends came to 14 bases. CDR3 length: 14 residues.

This chain connects TRBV6-1 to TRBJ2-7; no clear D gene. This CDR3 is built from 11 residues. Germline-derived CDR1 and CDR2 are MNHNS and SASEGT. Trimming took off 7 bases at V and 1 base at J, with 5 bases between the two ends. This CDR3 is CASMESYEQYF. The CDR3 DNA follows: TGTGCCAGCATGGAGTCCTACGAGCAGTACTTC.

In this sample, this clonotype turned up a few times. V usage is TRBV28 and J usage is TRBJ2-6, with 7 bases identical to TRBD1. Germline CDR1 reads MDHEN; CDR2 reads SYDVKM. This CDR3 is 17 amino acids long. J gave up 0 bases and V 6 bases, and 8 bases lay outside the gene matches. The CDR3 DNA sequence: TGTGCCAGCAGCCGACCGGGACAGTTCTCTGGGGCCAACGTCCTGACTTTC. Translating gives CASSRPGQFSGANVLTF. Drawing the rest from reference TRBV28 and TRBJ2-6, the complete variable domain is DVKVTQSSRYLVKRTGEKVFLECVQDMDHENMFWYRQDPGLGLRLIYFSYDVKMKEKGDIPEGYSVSREKKERFSLILESASTNQTSMYLCASSRPGQFSGANVLTFGAGSRLTVL.

The rearrangement uses TRBV6-2 or TRBV6-3 and TRBJ2-5; TRBD2 agrees at 15 bases. Germline CDR1 MNHEY, CDR2 SVGEGT. The CDR3 length is 16 residues. The trim removed 4 bases at V and 5 bases at J, leaving 5 bases unmatched. The CDR3 loop is CASSSGTSGRRETQYF. Here the CDR3 DNA reads TGTGCCAGCAGTTCCGGGACTAGCGGGAGGAGGGAGACCCAGTACTTC.

The chain is built from TRBV7-2 and TRBJ2-7; maybe TRBD1 (6 bases). The end of the DNA aligns better with TRBJ2-4, so the J call may be wrong. The CDR3 extends over 19 amino acids. Germline CDR1 reads SGHTA; CDR2 reads FQGNSA. The CDR3 nucleotides are TGTGCCAGCAGCTTAGCGCTGAAGGGGTCGCAGGGGGCCAAAAACATTCAGTACTTC. Translating it yields CASSLALKGSQGAKNIQYF.